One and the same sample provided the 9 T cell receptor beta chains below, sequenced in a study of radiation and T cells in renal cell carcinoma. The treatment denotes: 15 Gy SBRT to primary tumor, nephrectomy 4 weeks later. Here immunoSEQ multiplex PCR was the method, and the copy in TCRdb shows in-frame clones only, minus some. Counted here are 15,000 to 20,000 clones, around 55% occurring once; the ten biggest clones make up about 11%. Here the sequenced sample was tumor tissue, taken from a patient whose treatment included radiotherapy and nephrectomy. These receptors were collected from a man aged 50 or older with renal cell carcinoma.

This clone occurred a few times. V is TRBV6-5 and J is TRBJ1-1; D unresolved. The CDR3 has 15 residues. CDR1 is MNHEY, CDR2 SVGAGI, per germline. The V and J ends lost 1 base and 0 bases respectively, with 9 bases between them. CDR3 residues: CASSYFPVLNTEAFF. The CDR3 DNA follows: TGTGCCAGCAGTTACTTTCCCGTCTTGAACACTGAAGCTTTCTTT.

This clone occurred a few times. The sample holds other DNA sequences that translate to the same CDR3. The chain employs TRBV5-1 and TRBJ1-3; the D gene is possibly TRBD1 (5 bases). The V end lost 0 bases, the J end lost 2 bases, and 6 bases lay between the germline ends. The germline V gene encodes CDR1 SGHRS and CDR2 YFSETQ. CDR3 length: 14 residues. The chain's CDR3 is CASSLEGTGNTIYF. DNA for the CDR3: TGCGCCAGCAGCTTGGAGGGGACTGGAAACACCATATATTTT.

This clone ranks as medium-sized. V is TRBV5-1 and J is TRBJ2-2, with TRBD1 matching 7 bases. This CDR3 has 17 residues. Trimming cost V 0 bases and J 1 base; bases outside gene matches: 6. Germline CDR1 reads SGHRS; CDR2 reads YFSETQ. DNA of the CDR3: TGCGCCAGCAGCTTGGCAACGACAGGGAAGAACACCGGGGAGCTGTTTTTT. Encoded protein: CASSLATTGKNTGELFF.

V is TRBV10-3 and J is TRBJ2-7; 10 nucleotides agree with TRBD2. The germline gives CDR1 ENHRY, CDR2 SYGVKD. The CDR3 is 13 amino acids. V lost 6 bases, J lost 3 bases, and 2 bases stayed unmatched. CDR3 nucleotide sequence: TGTGCCATCAGGTCTAGCGGGGGCTACGAGCAGTACTTC. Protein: CAIRSSGGYEQYF.

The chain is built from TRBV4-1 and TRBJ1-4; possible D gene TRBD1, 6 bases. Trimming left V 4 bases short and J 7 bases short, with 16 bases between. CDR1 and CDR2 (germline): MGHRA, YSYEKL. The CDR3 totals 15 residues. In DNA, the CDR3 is TGCGCCAGCAGCCGATCCCCAGGGGTTGCTGAAAAACTGTTTTTT. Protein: CASSRSPGVAEKLFF.

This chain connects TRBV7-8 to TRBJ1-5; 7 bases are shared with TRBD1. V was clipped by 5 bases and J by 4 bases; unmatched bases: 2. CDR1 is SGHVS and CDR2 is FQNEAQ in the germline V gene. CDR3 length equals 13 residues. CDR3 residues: CASSRTGNQPQHF. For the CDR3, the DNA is TGTGCCAGCAGCCGGACAGGAAATCAGCCCCAGCATTTT.

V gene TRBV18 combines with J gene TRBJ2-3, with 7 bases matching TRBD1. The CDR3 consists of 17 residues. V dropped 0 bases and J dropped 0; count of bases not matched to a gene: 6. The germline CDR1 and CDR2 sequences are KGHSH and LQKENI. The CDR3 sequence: CASSPPPGGTSTDTQYF. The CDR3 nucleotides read TGTGCCAGCTCACCACCGCCAGGGGGTACTAGCACAGATACGCAGTATTTT.

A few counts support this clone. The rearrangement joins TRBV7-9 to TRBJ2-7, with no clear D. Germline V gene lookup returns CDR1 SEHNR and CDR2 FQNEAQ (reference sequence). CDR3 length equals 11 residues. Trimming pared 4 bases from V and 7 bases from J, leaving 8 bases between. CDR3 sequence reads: CASSYSFEQYF. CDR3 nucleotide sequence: TGTGCCAGCAGCTACTCTTTTGAGCAGTACTTC. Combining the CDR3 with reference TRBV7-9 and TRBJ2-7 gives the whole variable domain DTGVSQNPRHKITKRGQNVTFRCDPISEHNRLYWYRQTLGQGPEFLTYFQNEAQLEKSRLLSDRFSAERPKGSFSTLEIQRTEQGDSAMYLCASSYSFEQYFGPGTRLTVT.

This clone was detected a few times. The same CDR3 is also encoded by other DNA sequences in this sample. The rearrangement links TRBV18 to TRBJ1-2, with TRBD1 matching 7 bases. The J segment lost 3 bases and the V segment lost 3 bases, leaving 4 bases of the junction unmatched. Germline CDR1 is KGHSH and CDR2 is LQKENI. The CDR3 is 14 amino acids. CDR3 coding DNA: TGTGCCAGCTCACCGACAGGGCAGGACTATGGCTACACCTTC. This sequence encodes CASSPTGQDYGYTF.